This T cell receptor beta chain derives from a study of OX40 agonist ivuxolimab in advanced cancers. Study details: Enrollees could have had prior anti-PD-1, anti-PD-L1 or anti-CTLA-4 therapy, which 40% had received.

The assay was immunoSEQ multiplex PCR, and TCRdb's table has in-frame clones only and misses some. The repertoire holds over 50,000 clones, with roughly 84% as singletons. The cohort excluded patients with autoimmune disease history or systemic immunosuppression. Concerning this clone itself: As yet, its antigen is unknown.

Study conclusions and caveats: CD8+ T cells were the subset that, on average, had more expanded clones than CD4+.

The TCR originated in an adult with an advanced solid tumor such as melanoma, head and neck, liver or kidney cancer. This sample comprised CD4+ or CD8+ T cells sorted from blood, obtained in a trial of the OX40 agonist ivuxolimab.

As DNA, the CDR3 is TGTGCCAGCAGAGATGTCCAGGGGAGCACAGATACGCAGTATTTT. Translating gives CASRDVQGSTDTQYF. This chain joins TRBV5-5 and TRBJ2-3; tentatively, D is TRBD1 (6 bases). CDR1 and CDR2 from the germline V gene are SGHKS and YYEKEE (reference sequence). This CDR3 is 15 amino acids long. Trimming took off 5 bases at V and 0 bases at J, with 13 bases between the two ends.